The 6 T cell receptor beta chains below were found in one sample sequenced in a study of control samples from healthy donors and cancer patients. Libraries were prepared by immunoSEQ multiplex PCR; TCRdb keeps only in-frame clonotypes and omits some of them. The table includes fewer than 200,000 clones, around 91% detected once. Specimen: blood. The receptor set was obtained from a woman in her 50s in good health.

V usage is TRBV13 and J usage is TRBJ2-1, with 9 bases identical to TRBD1. The CDR3 is 16 amino acids. V dropped 3 bases and J dropped 6; count of bases not matched to a gene: 9. Germline assignment: CDR1 PRHDT and CDR2 FYEKMQ (reference sequence). The CDR3 DNA reads as TGTGCCAGCAGCTTCGGGACAGGGAGTTCGGGCAATGAGCAGTTCTTC. This gives the protein CASSFGTGSSGNEQFF. The full variable domain, completed using reference TRBV13 and TRBJ2-1, is AAGVIQSPRHLIKEKRETATLKCYPIPRHDTVYWYQQGPGQDPQFLISFYEKMQSDKGSIPDRFSAQQFSDYHSELNMSSLELGDSALYFCASSFGTGSSGNEQFFGPGTRLTVL.

There are a few counts of this clone. The chain has TRBV29-1 and TRBJ1-2; 7 bases map to TRBD1. V dropped 1 base and J dropped 3; count of bases not matched to a gene: 2. The CDR3 is 13 amino acids. The germline CDR1 and CDR2 sequences are SQVTM and ANQGSEA. The CDR3 protein is CSVEGRGYYGYTF. Here the CDR3 DNA reads TGCAGCGTTGAAGGCAGGGGGTACTATGGCTACACCTTC.

The V and J genes are TRBV7-9 and TRBJ1-4, with unresolved D. This CDR3 is 17 amino acids long. The germline gives CDR1 SEHNR, CDR2 FQNEAQ (reference sequence). V was cut by 6 bases and J by 8 bases, with 25 bases left in between. CDR3 sequence reads: CASSPPTMDLQLEKLFF. CDR3 coding DNA: TGTGCCAGCAGTCCCCCGACGATGGATCTGCAGTTGGAAAAACTGTTTTTT.

This chain joins TRBV28 and TRBJ2-1; no definite D call. CDR3 length: 11 residues. V was shortened by 7 bases and J by 10 bases, with 11 bases between the two germline ends. From germline, CDR1 is MDHEN and CDR2 SYDVKM. The CDR3 protein is CASNYWSEQFF. The CDR3 DNA reads TGTGCCAGCAATTACTGGAGCGAGCAGTTCTTC.

J is TRBJ2-7 and V is TRBV9; 11 bases align to TRBD2. CDR1 and CDR2 (germline): SGDLS, YYNGEE. This CDR3 has 16 amino acids. Unmatched junction bases numbered 8, after V lost 3 bases and J lost 3 bases. The CDR3 DNA is TGTGCCAGCAGCGCCCCCGAGCTAGCGGGAGGCTACGAGCAGTACTTC. It yields the protein CASSAPELAGGYEQYF.

The rearrangement uses TRBV6-2 or TRBV6-3 and TRBJ1-4, with D uncertain. The germline gives CDR1 MNHEY, CDR2 SVGEGT. The CDR3 extends over 14 amino acids. V lost 6 bases and J 8 bases, leaving 16 bases between the germline ends. CDR3 nucleotides: TGTGCCAGCAGCCGGATGCCCGGCGGGGAAAAACTGTTTTTT. This translates into CASSRMPGGEKLFF.